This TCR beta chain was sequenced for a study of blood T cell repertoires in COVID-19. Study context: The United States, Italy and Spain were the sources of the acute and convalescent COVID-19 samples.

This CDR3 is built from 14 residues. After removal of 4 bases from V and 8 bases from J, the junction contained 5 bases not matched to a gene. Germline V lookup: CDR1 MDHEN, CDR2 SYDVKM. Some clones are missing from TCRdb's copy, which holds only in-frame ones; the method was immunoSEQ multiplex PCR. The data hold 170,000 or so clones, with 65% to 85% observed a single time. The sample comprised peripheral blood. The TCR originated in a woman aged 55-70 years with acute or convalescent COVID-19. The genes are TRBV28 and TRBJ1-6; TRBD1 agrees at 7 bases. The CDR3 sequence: CASSSTGEYSPLHF. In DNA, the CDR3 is TGTGCCAGCAGTTCAACAGGGGAATATTCACCCCTCCACTTT.